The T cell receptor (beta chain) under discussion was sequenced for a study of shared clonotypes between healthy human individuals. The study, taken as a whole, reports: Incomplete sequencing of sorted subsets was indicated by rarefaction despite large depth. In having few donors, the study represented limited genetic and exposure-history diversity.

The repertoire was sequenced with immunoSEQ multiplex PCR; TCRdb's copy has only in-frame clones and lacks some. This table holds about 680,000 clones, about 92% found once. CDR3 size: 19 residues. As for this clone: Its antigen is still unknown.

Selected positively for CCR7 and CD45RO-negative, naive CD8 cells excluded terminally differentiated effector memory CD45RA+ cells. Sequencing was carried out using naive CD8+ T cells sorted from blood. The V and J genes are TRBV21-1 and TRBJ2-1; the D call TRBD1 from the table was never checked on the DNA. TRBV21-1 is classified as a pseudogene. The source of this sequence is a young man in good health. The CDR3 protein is CASSKLFGRGQRCCNEQFF. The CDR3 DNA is TGTGCCAGCAGCAAATTATTCGGTCGGGGACAGAGATGTTGCAATGAGCAGTTCTTC.